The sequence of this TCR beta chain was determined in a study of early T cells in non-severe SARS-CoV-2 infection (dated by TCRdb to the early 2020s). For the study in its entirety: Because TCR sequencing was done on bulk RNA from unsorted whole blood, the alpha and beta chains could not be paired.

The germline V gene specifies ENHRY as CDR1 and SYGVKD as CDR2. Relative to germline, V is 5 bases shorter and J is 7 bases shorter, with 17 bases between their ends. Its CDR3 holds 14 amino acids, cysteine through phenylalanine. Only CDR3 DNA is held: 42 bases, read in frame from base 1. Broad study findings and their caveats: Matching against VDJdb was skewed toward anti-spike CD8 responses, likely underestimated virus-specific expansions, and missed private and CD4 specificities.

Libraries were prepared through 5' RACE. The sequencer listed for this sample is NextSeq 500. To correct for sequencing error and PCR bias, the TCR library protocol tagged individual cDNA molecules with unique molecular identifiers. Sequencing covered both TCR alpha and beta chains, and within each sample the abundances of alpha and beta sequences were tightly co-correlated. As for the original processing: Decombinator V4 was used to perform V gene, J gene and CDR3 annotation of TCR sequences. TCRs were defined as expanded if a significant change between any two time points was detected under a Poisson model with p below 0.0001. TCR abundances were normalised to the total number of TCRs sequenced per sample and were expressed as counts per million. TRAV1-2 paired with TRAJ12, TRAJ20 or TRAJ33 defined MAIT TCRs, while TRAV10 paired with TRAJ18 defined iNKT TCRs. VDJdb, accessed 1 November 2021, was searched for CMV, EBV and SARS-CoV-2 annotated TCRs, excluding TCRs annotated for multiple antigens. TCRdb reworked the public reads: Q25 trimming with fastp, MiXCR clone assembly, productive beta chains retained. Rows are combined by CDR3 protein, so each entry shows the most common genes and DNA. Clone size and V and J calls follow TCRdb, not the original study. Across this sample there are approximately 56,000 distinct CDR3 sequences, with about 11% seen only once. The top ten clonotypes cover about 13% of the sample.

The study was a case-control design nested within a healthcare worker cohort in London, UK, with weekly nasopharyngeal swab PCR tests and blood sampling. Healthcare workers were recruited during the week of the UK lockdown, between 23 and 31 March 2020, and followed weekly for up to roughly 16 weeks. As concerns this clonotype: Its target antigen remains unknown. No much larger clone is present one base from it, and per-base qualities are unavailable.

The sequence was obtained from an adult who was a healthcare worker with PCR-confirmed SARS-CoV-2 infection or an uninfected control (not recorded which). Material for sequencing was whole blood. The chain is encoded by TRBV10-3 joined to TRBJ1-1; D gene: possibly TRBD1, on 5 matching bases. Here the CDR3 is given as CAISSGADGVEAFF. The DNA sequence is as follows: TGTGCCATCAGTTCCGGGGCAGATGGCGTTGAAGCTTTCTTT.